Presented here are 14 T cell receptor beta chains from one specimen sequenced in a study of blood T cells in healthy people across ages. It was with a sample-barcoded 5' primer and a J-beta primer mix that a second PCR of roughly 6 to 12 cycles was run. TCRdb used MiXCR to reprocess the 5' RACE reads, holding one entry per CDR3 protein. The table has around 800,000 distinct CDR3 sequences, under 30% seen once. This sample was also put to use in a study of T cells of mothers and their children.

What was sequenced was blood. The source is a boy aged 5-17 years in good health.

As concerns this clonotype: The junction departs from germline at one end; a sequencing error may be responsible. This chain links TRBV6-6 with TRBJ1-4; D not certain. CDR3 length: 13 amino acids. Germline V gene sequence: CDR1 MNHNY, CDR2 SVGAGI (reference sequence). The CDR3 here is CVSSLTDGEKLFF. For the CDR3, the DNA is TGTGTCAGCAGTCTAACGGACGGCGAAAAACTGTTTTTT.

This clonotype was seen only a few times. The chain has TRBV7-9 and TRBJ2-2, with a possible D match to TRBD1 (7 bases). V was pared by 4 bases and J by 3 bases, with 15 bases between. From germline, CDR1 is SEHNR and CDR2 FQNEAQ (reference sequence). This CDR3 has 16 amino acids. The CDR3 is CASSSPLRGDTGELFF. The CDR3 DNA reads TGTGCCAGCAGCTCACCCCTCAGGGGGGACACCGGGGAGCTGTTTTTT.

This rearrangement joins TRBV5-5 to TRBJ2-6; the D gene is possibly TRBD2 (5 bases). Between the trimmed V and J ends, which lost 3 bases and 4 bases, there was a span of 20 bases. The CDR3 runs 18 residues. Germline CDR1 is SGHKS and CDR2 is YYEKEE (reference sequence). The CDR3 DNA is TGTGCCAGCAGCTCCCTCTGGGCCCTAGCATCCGGGGCCAACGTCCTGACTTTC. Protein product: CASSSLWALASGANVLTF.

This clonotype appeared many times. The chain links TRBV7-9 to TRBJ1-1, with D unclear. The germline V gene has CDR1 SEHNR and CDR2 FQNEAQ (reference sequence). The V end lost 6 bases, the J end lost 1 base, and 9 bases lay between the germline ends. The CDR3 contains 13 residues. CDR3 in amino acids: CASSLRGNTEAFF. For the CDR3, the DNA is TGTGCCAGCAGTCTACGAGGGAACACTGAAGCTTTCTTT.

The chain uses TRBV19 and TRBJ2-5, with 7 bases that match TRBD1. From germline, CDR1 is LNHDA and CDR2 SQIVND (reference sequence). The CDR3 sequence is 14 residues long. V was pared by 6 bases and J by 2 bases, with 6 bases of the junction left unmatched. CDR3 in DNA: TGTGCCAGTAGGAGAGACAGGGCGCAAGAGACCCAGTACTTC. It codes for CASRRDRAQETQYF.

This clonotype has only a few counts. Compared with germline, one end of the junction differs, possibly owing to a read error. This chain connects TRBV12-5 to TRBJ2-5; TRBD1 matches at 11 bases. Germline V gene lookup returns CDR1 LGHNT and CDR2 FRNRAP. The CDR3 is 19 residues long. CDR3 region: CASGLVQGPGQGVGETRYF. The CDR3, as DNA: TGTGCTAGTGGTTTGGTACAGGGTCCGGGACAGGGGGTCGGGGAGACCCGGTACTTC.

J is TRBJ2-5 and V is TRBV6-1, with 8 bases lining up with TRBD2. Per germline, CDR1 MNHNS and CDR2 SASEGT. CDR3 length: 15 amino acids. V lost 4 bases and J lost 5; bases outside the gene matches: 9. The CDR3 here is CASSAPSGGQETQYF. Written as DNA, the CDR3 is TGTGCCAGCAGTGCCCCCTCGGGGGGGCAGGAGACCCAGTACTTC.

The gene calls are TRBV29-1 and TRBJ2-7, with D uncertain. CDR1 SQVTM and CDR2 ANQGSEA come from the germline V gene. Trimming took off 4 bases at V and 1 base at J, with 5 bases between the two ends. The CDR3 sequence is 11 residues long. CDR3 bases: TGCAGCGTTGTTAGATCCTACGAGCAGTACGTC. Protein product: CSVVRSYEQYV.

V is TRBV7-9 and J is TRBJ2-7; possibly TRBD1 for D (7 bases). Germline V CDR1 and CDR2: SEHNR, FQNEAQ (reference sequence). The CDR3 is made up of 16 amino acids. Trimming took off 4 bases at V and 0 bases at J, with 16 bases between the two ends. The CDR3 region is CASSSFRGESSYEQYF. CDR3 bases: TGTGCCAGCAGCTCTTTCAGGGGGGAAAGCTCCTACGAGCAGTACTTC.

This clonotype was seen a few times. This chain uses TRBV20-1 with TRBJ1-2; TRBD1 is a possible D gene (6 bases). This CDR3 has 13 residues. V gave up 0 bases and J gave up 8 bases, with 13 bases separating them. In germline, CDR1 is DFQATT, CDR2 SNEGSKA (reference sequence). The CDR3 coding sequence is TGCAGTGCTAGAGATAGAGGGGGTATGGGCTACACCTTC. Encoded protein: CSARDRGGMGYTF.

This chain uses TRBV20-1 with TRBJ2-7; D is perhaps TRBD1 (5 bases). The assigned J gene may be wrong: the sequence end matches TRBJ2-5 better. Germline assignment: CDR1 DFQATT and CDR2 SNEGSKA (reference sequence). The CDR3 loop spans 13 amino acids. The CDR3: CSASVRTGQTQYF. As DNA, the CDR3 is TGCAGTGCTAGTGTAAGAACAGGCCAGACCCAGTACTTC.

The sample holds a few counts of this clonotype. V is TRBV11-2 and J is TRBJ2-1; 8 bases fit TRBD2. Trimming cost V 5 bases and J 5 bases; bases outside gene matches: 5. Per the germline V gene, CDR1 is SGHAT and CDR2 is FQNNGV. This CDR3 contains 14 residues. Here the CDR3 reads CASSPRGANNEQFF. CDR3 bases: TGTGCCAGCAGCCCGCGGGGGGCTAACAATGAGCAGTTCTTC.

V is TRBV28 and J is TRBJ2-7, with a weak D call TRBD1 (6 bases). V lost 6 bases to trimming and J lost 4 bases, with 13 bases between them. This CDR3 contains 13 residues. Looked up from germline, CDR1 is MDHEN and CDR2 is SYDVKM. The CDR3 DNA sequence: TGTGCCAGCAGAACAGGGATTCTTTACGAGCAGTACTTC. It translates to CASRTGILYEQYF.

This sequence joins TRBV15 and TRBJ2-2; D remains unclear. This CDR3 contains 13 residues. Germline V gene lookup returns CDR1 LNHNV and CDR2 YYDKDF (reference sequence). V gave up 11 bases and J gave up 3 bases, with 13 bases separating them. Here the CDR3 DNA reads TGTGCCTCCGGACCGGGTTACACCGGGGAGCTGTTTTTT. It translates to CASGPGYTGELFF.